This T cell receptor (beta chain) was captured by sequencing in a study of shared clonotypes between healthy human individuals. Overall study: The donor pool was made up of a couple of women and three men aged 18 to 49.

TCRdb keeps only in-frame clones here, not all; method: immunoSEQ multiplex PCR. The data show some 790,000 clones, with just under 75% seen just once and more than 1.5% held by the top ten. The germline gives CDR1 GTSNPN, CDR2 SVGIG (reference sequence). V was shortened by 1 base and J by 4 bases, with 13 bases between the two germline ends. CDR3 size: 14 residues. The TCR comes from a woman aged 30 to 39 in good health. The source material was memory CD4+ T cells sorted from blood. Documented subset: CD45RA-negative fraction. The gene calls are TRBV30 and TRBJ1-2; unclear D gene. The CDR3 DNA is TGTGCCTGGAGTGACTCTTTACTCCTCTATGGCTACACCTTC. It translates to CAWSDSLLLYGYTF.